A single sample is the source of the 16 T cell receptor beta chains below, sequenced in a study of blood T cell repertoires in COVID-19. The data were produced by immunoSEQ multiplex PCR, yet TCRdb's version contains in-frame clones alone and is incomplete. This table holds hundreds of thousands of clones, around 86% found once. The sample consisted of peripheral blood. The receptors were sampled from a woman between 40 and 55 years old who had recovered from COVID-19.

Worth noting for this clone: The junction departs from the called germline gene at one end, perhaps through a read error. CDR3 sequence (DNA): TGTGCCAGCAGCCCAAGGACTTCTAGCGGGGTGCTGTTTTTT. As protein: CASSPRTSSGVLFF. The rearrangement joins TRBV14 to TRBJ2-2, with 9 bases lining up with TRBD2. This CDR3 contains 14 residues. CDR1 and CDR2 from the germline V gene are SGHDN and FVKESK.

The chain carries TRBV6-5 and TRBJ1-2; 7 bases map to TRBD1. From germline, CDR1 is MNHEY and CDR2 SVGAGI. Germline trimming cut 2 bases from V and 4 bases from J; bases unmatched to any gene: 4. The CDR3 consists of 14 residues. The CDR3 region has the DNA TGTGCCAGCAGTTACGGGGCAGGGGGCTATGGCTACACCTTC. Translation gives CASSYGAGGYGYTF.

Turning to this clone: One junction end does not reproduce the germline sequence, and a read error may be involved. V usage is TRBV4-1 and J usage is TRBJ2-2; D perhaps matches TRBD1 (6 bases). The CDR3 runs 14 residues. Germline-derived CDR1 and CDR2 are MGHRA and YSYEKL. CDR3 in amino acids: CASGHPDSTGELFF. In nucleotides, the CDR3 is TGCGCCAGCGGCCACCCGGACAGCACCGGGGAGCTGTTTTTT.

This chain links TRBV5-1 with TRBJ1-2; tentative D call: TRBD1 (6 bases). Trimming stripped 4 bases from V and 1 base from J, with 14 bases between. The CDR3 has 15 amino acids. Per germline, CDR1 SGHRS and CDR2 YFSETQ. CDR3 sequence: CASSSQGTHNYGYTF. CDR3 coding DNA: TGCGCCAGCAGCAGTCAGGGGACACATAACTATGGCTACACCTTC.

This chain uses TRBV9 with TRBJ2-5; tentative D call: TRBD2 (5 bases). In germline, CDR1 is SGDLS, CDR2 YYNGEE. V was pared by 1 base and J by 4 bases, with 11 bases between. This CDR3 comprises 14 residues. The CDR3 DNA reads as TGTGCCAGCAGCGTAAGAACTAGTGGAGAGACCCAGTACTTC. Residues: CASSVRTSGETQYF.

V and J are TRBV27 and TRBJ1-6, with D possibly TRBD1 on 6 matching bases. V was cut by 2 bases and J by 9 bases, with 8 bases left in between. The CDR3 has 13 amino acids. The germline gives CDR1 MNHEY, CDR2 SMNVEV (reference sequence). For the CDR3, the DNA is TGTGCCAGCAGTTTAGCGGGGGCTTCACCCCTCCACTTT. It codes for CASSLAGASPLHF.

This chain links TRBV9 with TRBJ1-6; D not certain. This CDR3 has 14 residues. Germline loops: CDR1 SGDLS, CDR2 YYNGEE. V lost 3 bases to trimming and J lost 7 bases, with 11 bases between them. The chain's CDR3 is CASSGVVPNSPLHF. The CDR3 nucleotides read TGTGCCAGCAGCGGAGTCGTGCCAAATTCACCCCTCCACTTT.

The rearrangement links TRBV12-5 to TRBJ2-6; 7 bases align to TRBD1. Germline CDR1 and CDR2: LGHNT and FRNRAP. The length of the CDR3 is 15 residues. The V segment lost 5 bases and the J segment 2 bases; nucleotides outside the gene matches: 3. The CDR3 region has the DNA TGTGCTAGTGGTCTGGGACAGACTGGGGCCAACGTCCTGACTTTC. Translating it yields CASGLGQTGANVLTF.

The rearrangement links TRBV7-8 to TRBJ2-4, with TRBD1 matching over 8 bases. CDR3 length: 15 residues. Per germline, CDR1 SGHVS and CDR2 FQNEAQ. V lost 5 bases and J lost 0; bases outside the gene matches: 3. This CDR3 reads CASSATGGAKNIQYF. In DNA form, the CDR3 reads TGTGCCAGCAGCGCAACAGGGGGAGCCAAAAACATTCAGTACTTC.

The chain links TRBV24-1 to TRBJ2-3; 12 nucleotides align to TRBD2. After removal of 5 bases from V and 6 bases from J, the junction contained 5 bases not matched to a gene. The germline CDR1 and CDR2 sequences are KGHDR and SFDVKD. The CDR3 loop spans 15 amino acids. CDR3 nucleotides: TGTGCCACCAGTGCCCTAGCGGGGGGGAAGGATACGCAGTATTTT. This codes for CATSALAGGKDTQYF.

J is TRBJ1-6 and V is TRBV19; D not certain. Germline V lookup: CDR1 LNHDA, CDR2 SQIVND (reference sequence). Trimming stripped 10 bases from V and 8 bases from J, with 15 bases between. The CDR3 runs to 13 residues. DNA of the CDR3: TGTGCCACTAAGCGGGAGGGAGATTCACCCCTCCACTTT. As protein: CATKREGDSPLHF.

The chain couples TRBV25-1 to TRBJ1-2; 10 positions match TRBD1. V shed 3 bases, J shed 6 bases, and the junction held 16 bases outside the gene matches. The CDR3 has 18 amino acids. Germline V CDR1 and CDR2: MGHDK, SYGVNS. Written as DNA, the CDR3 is TGTGCCAGCAGTGACCCCCTCGGACAGGGGGATTTGACAAATGGCTACACCTTC. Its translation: CASSDPLGQGDLTNGYTF.

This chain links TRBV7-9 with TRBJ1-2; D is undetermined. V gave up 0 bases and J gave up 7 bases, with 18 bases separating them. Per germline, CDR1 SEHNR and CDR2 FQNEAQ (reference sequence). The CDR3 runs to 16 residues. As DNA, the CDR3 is TGTGCCAGCAGCTTAGCGGGCACCCCCACTGCGGGTGGCTACACCTTC. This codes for CASSLAGTPTAGGYTF.

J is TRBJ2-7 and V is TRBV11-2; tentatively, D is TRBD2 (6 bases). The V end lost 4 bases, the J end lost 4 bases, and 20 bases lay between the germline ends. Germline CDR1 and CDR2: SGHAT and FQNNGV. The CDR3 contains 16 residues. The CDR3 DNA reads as TGTGCCAGCAGCTCCCGGATAGCGGCCTTACGGTACGAGCAGTACTTC. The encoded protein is CASSSRIAALRYEQYF.

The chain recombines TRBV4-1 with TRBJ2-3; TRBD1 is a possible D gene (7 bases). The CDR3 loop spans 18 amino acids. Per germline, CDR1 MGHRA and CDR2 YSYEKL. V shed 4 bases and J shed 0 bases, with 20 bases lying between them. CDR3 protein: CASSRRDSQGPSTDTQYF. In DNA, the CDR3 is TGCGCCAGCAGCCGGAGGGACAGTCAAGGTCCTAGCACAGATACGCAGTATTTT.

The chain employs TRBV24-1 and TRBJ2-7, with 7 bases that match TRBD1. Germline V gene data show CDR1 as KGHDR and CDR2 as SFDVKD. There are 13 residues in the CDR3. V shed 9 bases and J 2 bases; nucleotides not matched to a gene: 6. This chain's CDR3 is CATVTGTTYEQYF. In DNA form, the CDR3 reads TGTGCCACCGTGACAGGGACCACCTACGAGCAGTACTTC.